These T cell receptor beta chains were read from a single sample in a study of T cells after yellow fever vaccination. In TCRdb, the 5' RACE reads were re-called with MiXCR into one record per CDR3 protein. The sample yields 250,000 to 400,000 distinct CDR3 sequences, approximately 4.3% seen once. Sample: PBMCs, taken 15 days after the yellow fever booster vaccination. The receptors come from a man aged 18-30 years who received the YFV17D yellow fever vaccine. Each CDR3 is given with its conserved first and last residue. Each record gives: D gene, J gene, clone size, V gene, CDR3 DNA, CDR3 protein. A D gene is named only where the DNA matches it firmly. Expanded clones get a size class; other rows say once, few or many, or leave the size out.

>NA|TRBJ2-7|many|TRBV18
TGTGCCAGCTCACGCGAATCCTACGAGCAGTACTTC
CASSRESYEQYF
>NA|TRBJ2-5|few|TRBV12-3/TRBV12-4
TGTGCCAGCAGCGACCAGAAGGCGGCAGAGACCCAGTACTTC
CASSDQKAAETQYF
>NA|TRBJ2-2|NA|TRBV5-1
TGCGCCAGCAGCTTGGAACTAGGGGACACCGGGGAGCTGTTTTTT
CASSLELGDTGELFF
>TRBD1|TRBJ2-2|many|TRBV4-1
TGCGCCAGCAGCCCCTCCGGGACAGGGGGCCCCGGGGAGCTGTTTTTT
CASSPSGTGGPGELFF
>TRBD1|TRBJ2-3|many|TRBV7-9
TGTGCCAGCAGCTTAATGTTCCGGGACAGGAACTCAGATACGCAGTATTTT
CASSLMFRDRNSDTQYF
>NA|TRBJ2-1|few|TRBV6-5
TGTGCCAGCAGTTACTCGTTCGGATACAATGAGCAGTTCTTC
CASSYSFGYNEQFF
>NA|TRBJ1-2|few|TRBV7-2
TGTGCCAGCAGCTTATATGGGGGGCTGGTCTATGGCTACACCTTC
CASSLYGGLVYGYTF
>TRBD1|TRBJ1-2|few|TRBV20-1
TGCAGTGCTAGAGAAATCCGGACAGGGGGCTGGAACACCTTC
CSAREIRTGGWNTF
>NA|TRBJ1-2|few|TRBV12-3/TRBV12-4
TGTGCCAGCAGTTTGGGGCTTGGATTGGGCTACACCTTC
CASSLGLGLGYTF
>TRBD1|TRBJ2-1|few|TRBV19
TGTGCCAGTAGTACAGACAGGGCGAGGGCGGCATTAATTTTC
CASSTDRARAALIF
>NA|TRBJ1-5|many|TRBV12-3/TRBV12-4
TGTGCCAGCAGTTGGGCGGGGGGTCAGCCCCAGCATTTT
CASSWAGGQPQHF
>NA|TRBJ2-3|NA|TRBV4-3
TGCGCCAGCAGCCAAGATACAGGGATAGATACGCAGTATTTT
CASSQDTGIDTQYF
>TRBD1|TRBJ2-7|many|TRBV5-6
TGTGCCAGCAGCTTGGACCGAGGACAGGGGGGCGCCTACGAGCAGTACTTC
CASSLDRGQGGAYEQYF
>NA|TRBJ1-2|few|TRBV3-1
TGTGCCAGCAGCCAGGGTCTCTATGGCTACACCTTC
CASSQGLYGYTF
>NA|TRBJ2-5|many|TRBV6-5
TGTGCCAGCAGTTACTCGATCAGCTTCCAAGAGACCCAGTACTTC
CASSYSISFQETQYF
>NA|TRBJ2-2|few|TRBV18
TGTGCCAGCTCACCACGGATAGTCAGGGGTACCGGGGAGCTGTTTTTT
CASSPRIVRGTGELFF
>NA|TRBJ1-5|many|TRBV7-9
TGTGCCAGCAGCTTAAGGGATCAGCCCCAGCATTTT
CASSLRDQPQHF
>NA|TRBJ2-5|NA|TRBV5-7
TGTGCCAGCAGCTTGTACAGACACCAGACCCTAGAGACCCAGTACTTC
CASSLYRHQTLETQYF
>NA|TRBJ2-2|many|TRBV10-3
TGTGCCACCCAGACTGACAGAGGGACCGGGGAGCTGTTTTTT
CATQTDRGTGELFF
>NA|TRBJ1-5|NA|TRBV20-1
TGCAGTGCTAGAGTACCGCTCTCCAATCAGCCCCAGCATTTT
CSARVPLSNQPQHF
>NA|TRBJ2-3|few|TRBV7-2
TGTGCCAGCAGCTTAGGGGAGGGGGTGGCGCAGTATTTT
CASSLGEGVAQYF
>NA|TRBJ2-1|many|TRBV7-9
TGTGCCAGCAGCTTAGCGTGGTCTGAGCAGTTCTTC
CASSLAWSEQFF
>TRBD1|TRBJ2-1|many|TRBV3-1
TGTGCCAGCAGCCTCGGACAGGGGGACTCCTACAATGAGCAGTTCTTC
CASSLGQGDSYNEQFF
>NA|TRBJ1-1|few|TRBV6-2/TRBV6-3
TGTGCCAGCAGTTACAGGGTTGGGCAGCTGAACACTGAAGCTTTCTTT
CASSYRVGQLNTEAFF
>NA|TRBJ1-4|many|TRBV4-2
TGTGCCAGCAGCCAAGGGGGAAAAGAAAAACTGTTTTTT
CASSQGGKEKLFF
>NA|TRBJ2-5|many|TRBV20-1
TGCAGTGCTAGAATGGCGGGGATGCGGACCCAGTACTTC
CSARMAGMRTQYF
>NA|TRBJ1-1|many|TRBV4-3
TGCGCCAGCAGTCGAAACAGGGCCTCGGGCACTGAAGCTTTCTTT
CASSRNRASGTEAFF
>NA|TRBJ2-7|NA|TRBV6-2/TRBV6-3
TGTGCCAGCAGTTACTGGGGGCAGGGCTACGAGCAGTACTTC
CASSYWGQGYEQYF
>NA|TRBJ1-5|few|TRBV7-2
TGTGCCAGCAGCTTTGCGTATTATAGCAATCAGCCCCAGCATTTT
CASSFAYYSNQPQHF
>NA|TRBJ1-5|few|TRBV6-1
TGTGCCAGCAGTGACCCATGGGGTATTAGCAATCAGCCCCAGCATTTT
CASSDPWGISNQPQHF
>TRBD2|TRBJ2-7|NA|TRBV25-1
TGTGCCAGCAGGGGGAGGGTCACCTCCTACGAGCAGTACTTC
CASRGRVTSYEQYF
>TRBD2|TRBJ2-1|many|TRBV20-1
TGCAGTGCTAGATTGACTAGCGGGGGCAATGAGCAGTTCTTC
CSARLTSGGNEQFF
>NA|TRBJ1-2|NA|TRBV20-1
TGCAGTGCCCCAGCCGGTTCCTGGGGTGGCTACACCTTC
CSAPAGSWGGYTF
>NA|TRBJ1-1|few|TRBV4-3
TGCGCCAGCAGCCAGATTGGGCCTCCCATGAACACTGAAGCTTTCTTT
CASSQIGPPMNTEAFF
>TRBD1|TRBJ2-1|NA|TRBV2
TGTGCCAGCAGTGGAGTTTTGGGACAGGGTGACAATGAGCAGTTCTTC
CASSGVLGQGDNEQFF
>TRBD1|TRBJ2-5|few|TRBV5-1
TGCGCCAGCAGCGACGACAGGGGCGGAGAGACCCAGTACTTC
CASSDDRGGETQYF
>NA|TRBJ2-4|many|TRBV5-1
TGCGCCAGCAGCTTCGGCCAGGATCCAAACATTCAGTACTTC
CASSFGQDPNIQYF
>NA|TRBJ1-1|many|TRBV3-1
TGTGCCAGCAGCCAAGTCCGGTTAATGAACACTGAAGCTTTCTTT
CASSQVRLMNTEAFF
>NA|TRBJ2-2|NA|TRBV7-2
TGTGCCAGCAGCCCCGACTACAACACCGGGGAGCTGTTTTTT
CASSPDYNTGELFF
>TRBD1|TRBJ2-5|NA|TRBV5-6
TGTGCCAGCAGCCCGGGACAGGGGGAGAGAGAGTGGGAGACCCAGTACTTC
CASSPGQGEREWETQYF
>TRBD1|TRBJ2-5|many|TRBV29-1
TGCAGCGTCGAGGGGGCGTTGGGAGAGACCCAGTACTTC
CSVEGALGETQYF
>TRBD1|TRBJ2-5|many|TRBV7-9
TGTGCCAGCAGTCGCCATGACAGGGCTCTCGGAGAGACCCAGTACTTC
CASSRHDRALGETQYF
>NA|TRBJ2-5|few|TRBV11-3
TGTGCCAGCAGCAGAGACAGTGCAGGGACCCAGTACTTC
CASSRDSAGTQYF
>TRBD2|TRBJ2-3|few|TRBV18
TGTGCCAGCTCACCACCGCCGGGACTAGCGTCCCCCCCCAGGGATACGCAGTATTTT
CASSPPPGLASPPRDTQYF
>NA|TRBJ1-6|many|TRBV7-9
TGTGCCAGCAGCTTAACTTGGACCAGCCGGCGTTCACCCCTCCACTTT
CASSLTWTSRRSPLHF
>NA|TRBJ1-5|NA|TRBV29-1
TGCAGCGTGACGGAAAGCAATCAGCCCCAGCATTTT
CSVTESNQPQHF
>NA|TRBJ2-2|many|TRBV20-1
TGCAGTGCTCCAGGGCAGTTGGTCGCCGGGGAGCTGTTTTTT
CSAPGQLVAGELFF
>NA|TRBJ2-3|NA|TRBV15
TGTGCCACCAGCAGAGGCGGGCACACCACAGATACGCAGTATTTT
CATSRGGHTTDTQYF
>NA|TRBJ1-1|NA|TRBV20-1
TGCAGTGCTACAAGAAAGGGGTTGAACACTGAAGCTTTCTTT
CSATRKGLNTEAFF
>NA|TRBJ2-1|many|TRBV6-5
TGTGCCAGCACCCAAGGACCCTACAATGAGCAGTTCTTC
CASTQGPYNEQFF
>TRBD1|TRBJ2-4|many|TRBV20-1
TGCAGTGCCATTAGGGGGCCCAAAAACATTCAGTACTTC
CSAIRGPKNIQYF
>TRBD2|TRBJ2-3|many|TRBV18
TGTGCCAGCTCACAGAGGCTAGCGGGGATGGATACGCAGTATTTT
CASSQRLAGMDTQYF
>NA|TRBJ2-5|NA|TRBV4-3
TGCGCCAGCAGCCAAGAAGAAGGGCCATGGAAGACCCAGTACTTC
CASSQEEGPWKTQYF
>NA|TRBJ1-1|NA|TRBV7-9
TGTGCCAGCAGCCCTAGGGACACCTACACTGAAGCTTTCTTT
CASSPRDTYTEAFF
>TRBD2|TRBJ2-3|many|TRBV20-1
TGCAGTGCTAAGCAGGCTAGCGGGGTCACAGATACGCAGTATTTT
CSAKQASGVTDTQYF
>NA|TRBJ2-3|NA|TRBV6-1
TGTGCCAGCAGTGAAATAGGGCGGGGCACAGATACGCAGTATTTT
CASSEIGRGTDTQYF
>NA|TRBJ1-2|few|TRBV7-9
TGTGCCAGCAGCTTAGTACAGGGTGTCGGCTACACCTTC
CASSLVQGVGYTF
>TRBD2|TRBJ2-3|NA|TRBV4-2
TGTGCCAGCAGCCAAGACTCTAGCGGGGGAGGCACAGATACGCAGTATTTT
CASSQDSSGGGTDTQYF